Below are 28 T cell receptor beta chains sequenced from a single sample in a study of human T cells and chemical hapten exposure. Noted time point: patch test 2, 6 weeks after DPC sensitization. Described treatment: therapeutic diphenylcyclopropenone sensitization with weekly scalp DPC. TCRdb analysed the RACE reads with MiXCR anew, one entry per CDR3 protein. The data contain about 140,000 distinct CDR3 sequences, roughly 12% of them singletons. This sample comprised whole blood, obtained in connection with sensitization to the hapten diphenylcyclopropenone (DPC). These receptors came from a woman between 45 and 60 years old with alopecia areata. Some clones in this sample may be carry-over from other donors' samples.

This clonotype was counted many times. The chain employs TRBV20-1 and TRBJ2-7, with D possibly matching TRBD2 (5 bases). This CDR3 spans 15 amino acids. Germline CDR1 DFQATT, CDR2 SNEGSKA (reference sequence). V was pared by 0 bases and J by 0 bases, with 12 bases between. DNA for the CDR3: TGCAGTGCTAGAGATTGGGCTAGCTTCTCCTACGAGCAGTACTTC. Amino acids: CSARDWASFSYEQYF.

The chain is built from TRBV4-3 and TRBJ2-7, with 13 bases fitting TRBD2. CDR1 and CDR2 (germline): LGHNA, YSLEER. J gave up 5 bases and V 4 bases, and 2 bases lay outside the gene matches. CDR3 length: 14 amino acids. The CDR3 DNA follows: TGCGCCAGCAGCCGGGGACTAGCGGGAAACGAGCAGTACTTC. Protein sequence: CASSRGLAGNEQYF.

This chain's CDR3 is CASSSRQGLSYEQYF. CDR3 nucleotides: TGTGCCAGCAGTTCCCGGCAGGGGCTCTCCTACGAGCAGTACTTC. This chain joins TRBV6-6 and TRBJ2-7, with a tentative D call TRBD1 (6 bases). The V gene's germline CDR1 is MNHNY and CDR2 SVGAGI (reference sequence). V lost 4 bases and J 0 bases, leaving 13 bases between the germline ends. The CDR3 runs 15 residues.

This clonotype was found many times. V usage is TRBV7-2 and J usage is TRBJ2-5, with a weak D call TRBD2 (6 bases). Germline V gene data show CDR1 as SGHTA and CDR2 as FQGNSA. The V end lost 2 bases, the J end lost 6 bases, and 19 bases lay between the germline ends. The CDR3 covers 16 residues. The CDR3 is CASSLMGTAGGKTQYF. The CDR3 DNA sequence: TGTGCCAGCAGCTTAATGGGAACGGCTGGGGGGAAGACCCAGTACTTC.

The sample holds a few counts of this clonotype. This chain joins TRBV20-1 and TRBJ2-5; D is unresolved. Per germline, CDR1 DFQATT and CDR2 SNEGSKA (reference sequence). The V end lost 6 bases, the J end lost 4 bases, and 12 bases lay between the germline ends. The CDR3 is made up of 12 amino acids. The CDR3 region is CSAALVAETQYF. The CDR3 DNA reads TGCAGTGCGGCGCTGGTCGCAGAGACCCAGTACTTC.

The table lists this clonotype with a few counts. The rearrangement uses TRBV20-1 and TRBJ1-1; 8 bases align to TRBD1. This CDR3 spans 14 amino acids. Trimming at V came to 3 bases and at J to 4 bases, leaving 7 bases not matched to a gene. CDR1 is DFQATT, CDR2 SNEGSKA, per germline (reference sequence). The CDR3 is CSASDDRGGTEAFF. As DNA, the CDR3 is TGCAGTGCTAGTGACGACAGGGGCGGCACTGAAGCTTTCTTT.

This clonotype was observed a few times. The CDR3 nucleotides are TGTGCCAGCAGTTTATGGGCGGGGGAAAAAGAGTTCTTC. It encodes CASSLWAGEKEFF. The V call is TRBV27, the J call TRBJ2-1, with 7 bases matching TRBD2. The CDR3 contains 13 residues. CDR1 and CDR2 (germline): MNHEY, SMNVEV (reference sequence). After removal of 1 base from V and 14 bases from J, the junction contained 8 bases not matched to a gene.

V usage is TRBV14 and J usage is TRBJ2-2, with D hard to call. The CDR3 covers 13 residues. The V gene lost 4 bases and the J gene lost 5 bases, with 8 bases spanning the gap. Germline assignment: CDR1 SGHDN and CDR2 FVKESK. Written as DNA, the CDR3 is TGTGCCAGCAGCCCACAAATGACCGGGGAGCTGTTTTTT. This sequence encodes CASSPQMTGELFF.

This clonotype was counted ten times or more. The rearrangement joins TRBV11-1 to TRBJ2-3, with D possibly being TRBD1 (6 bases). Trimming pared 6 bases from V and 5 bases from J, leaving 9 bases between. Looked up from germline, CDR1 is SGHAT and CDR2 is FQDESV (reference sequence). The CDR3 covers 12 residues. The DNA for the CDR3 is TGTGCCAGCAGTCCACAGGGAGATACGCAGTATTTT. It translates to CASSPQGDTQYF.

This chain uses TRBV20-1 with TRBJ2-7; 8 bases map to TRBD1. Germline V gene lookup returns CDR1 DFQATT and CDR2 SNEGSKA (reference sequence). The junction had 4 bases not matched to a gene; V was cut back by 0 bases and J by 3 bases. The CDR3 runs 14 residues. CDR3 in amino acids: CSARDPDRVYEQYF. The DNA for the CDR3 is TGCAGTGCTAGAGACCCGGACAGGGTCTACGAGCAGTACTTC.

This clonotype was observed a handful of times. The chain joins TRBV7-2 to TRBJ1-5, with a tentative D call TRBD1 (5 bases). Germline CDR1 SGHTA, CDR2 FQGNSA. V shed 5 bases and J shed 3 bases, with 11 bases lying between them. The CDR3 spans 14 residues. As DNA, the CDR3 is TGTGCCAGCAGCATAGACAGCTTCAATCAGCCCCAGCATTTT. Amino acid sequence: CASSIDSFNQPQHF.

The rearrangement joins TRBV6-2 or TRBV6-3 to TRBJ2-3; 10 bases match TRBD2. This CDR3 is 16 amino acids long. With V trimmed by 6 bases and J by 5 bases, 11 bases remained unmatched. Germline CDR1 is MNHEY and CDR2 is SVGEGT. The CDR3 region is CASSPTSGRAQDTQYF. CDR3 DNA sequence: TGTGCCAGCAGCCCTACAAGCGGGAGGGCCCAAGATACGCAGTATTTT.

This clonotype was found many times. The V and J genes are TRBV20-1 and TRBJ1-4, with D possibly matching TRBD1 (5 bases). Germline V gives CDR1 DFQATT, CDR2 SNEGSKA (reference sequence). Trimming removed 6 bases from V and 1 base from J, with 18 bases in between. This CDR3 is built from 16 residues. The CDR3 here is CSAHAGTSKTNEKLFF. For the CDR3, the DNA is TGCAGTGCCCACGCCGGGACGTCAAAAACTAATGAAAAACTGTTTTTT.

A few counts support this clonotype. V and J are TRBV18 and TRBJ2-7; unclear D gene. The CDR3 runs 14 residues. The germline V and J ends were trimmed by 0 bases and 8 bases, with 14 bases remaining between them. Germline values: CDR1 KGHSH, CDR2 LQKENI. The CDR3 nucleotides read TGTGCCAGCTCACCACCGTCCTCGGCCTGGAAGCAGTACTTC. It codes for CASSPPSSAWKQYF.

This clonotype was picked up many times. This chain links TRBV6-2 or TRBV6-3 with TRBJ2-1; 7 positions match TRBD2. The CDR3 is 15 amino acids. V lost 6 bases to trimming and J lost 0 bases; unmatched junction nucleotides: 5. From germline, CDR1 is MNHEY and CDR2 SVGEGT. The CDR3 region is CASRASGSSYNEQFF. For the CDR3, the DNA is TGTGCCAGCAGGGCTAGCGGATCCTCCTACAATGAGCAGTTCTTC.

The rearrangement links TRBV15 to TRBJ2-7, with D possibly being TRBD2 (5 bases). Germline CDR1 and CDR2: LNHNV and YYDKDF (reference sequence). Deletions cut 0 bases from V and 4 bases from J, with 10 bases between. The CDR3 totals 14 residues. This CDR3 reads CATSRDRGRYEQYF. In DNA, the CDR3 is TGTGCCACCAGCAGAGACCGGGGTCGGTACGAGCAGTACTTC.

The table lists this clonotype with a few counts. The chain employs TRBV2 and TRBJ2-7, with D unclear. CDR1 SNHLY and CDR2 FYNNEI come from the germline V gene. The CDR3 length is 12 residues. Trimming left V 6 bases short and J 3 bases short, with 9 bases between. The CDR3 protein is CASRPDRYEQYF. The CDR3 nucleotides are TGTGCCAGCAGACCTGACCGCTACGAGCAGTACTTC.

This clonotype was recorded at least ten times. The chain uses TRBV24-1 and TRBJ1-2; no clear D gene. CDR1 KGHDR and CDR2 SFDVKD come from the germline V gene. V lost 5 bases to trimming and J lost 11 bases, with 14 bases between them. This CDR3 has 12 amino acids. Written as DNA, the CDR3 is TGTGCCACCAGTGTAAGCCCTGGGGTGTACACCTTC. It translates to CATSVSPGVYTF.

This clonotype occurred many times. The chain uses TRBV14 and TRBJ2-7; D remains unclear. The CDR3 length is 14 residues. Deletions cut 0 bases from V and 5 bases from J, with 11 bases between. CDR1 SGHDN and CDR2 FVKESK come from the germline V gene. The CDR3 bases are TGTGCCAGCAGCCAAGAGCAGTCGTGGGACGAGCAGTACTTC. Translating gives CASSQEQSWDEQYF.

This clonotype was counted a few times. This CDR3 reads CASSLRVIGTEAFF. The CDR3 DNA is TGTGCCAGCAGCTTAAGGGTGATAGGAACTGAAGCTTTCTTT. J is TRBJ1-1 and V is TRBV11-2; no reliable D call. V lost 2 bases and J lost 5, with 12 bases in between. The CDR3 is 14 amino acids. Germline V CDR1 and CDR2: SGHAT, FQNNGV.

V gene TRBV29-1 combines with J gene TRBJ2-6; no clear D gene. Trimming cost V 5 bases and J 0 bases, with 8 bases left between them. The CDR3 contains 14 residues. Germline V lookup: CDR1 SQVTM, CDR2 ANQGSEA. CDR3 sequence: CSVIGDSGANVLTF. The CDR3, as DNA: TGCAGCGTTATCGGAGACTCTGGGGCCAACGTCCTGACTTTC. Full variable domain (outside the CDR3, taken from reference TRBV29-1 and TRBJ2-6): SAVISQKPSRDICQRGTSLTIQCQVDSQVTMMFWYRQQPGQSLTLIATANQGSEATYESGFVIDKFPISRPNLTFSTLTVSNMSPEDSSIYLCSVIGDSGANVLTFGAGSRLTVL.

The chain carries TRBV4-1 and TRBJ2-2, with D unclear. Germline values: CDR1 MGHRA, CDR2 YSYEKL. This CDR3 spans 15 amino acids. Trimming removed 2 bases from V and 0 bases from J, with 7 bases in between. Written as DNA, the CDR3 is TGCGCCAGCAGCCAATTAGGGACGAACACCGGGGAGCTGTTTTTT. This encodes CASSQLGTNTGELFF.

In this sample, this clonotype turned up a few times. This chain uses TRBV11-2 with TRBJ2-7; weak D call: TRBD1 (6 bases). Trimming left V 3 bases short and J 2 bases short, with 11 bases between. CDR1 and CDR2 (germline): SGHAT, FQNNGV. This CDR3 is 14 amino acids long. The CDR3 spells CASSFRTGTYEQYF. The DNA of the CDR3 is TGTGCCAGCAGCTTCCGTACAGGGACCTACGAGCAGTACTTC.

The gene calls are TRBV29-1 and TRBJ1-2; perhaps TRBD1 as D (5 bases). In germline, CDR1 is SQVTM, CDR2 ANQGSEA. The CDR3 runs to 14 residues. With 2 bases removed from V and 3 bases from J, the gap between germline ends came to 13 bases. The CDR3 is CSVERGDYYYGYTF. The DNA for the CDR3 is TGCAGCGTTGAACGGGGCGACTACTACTATGGCTACACCTTC.

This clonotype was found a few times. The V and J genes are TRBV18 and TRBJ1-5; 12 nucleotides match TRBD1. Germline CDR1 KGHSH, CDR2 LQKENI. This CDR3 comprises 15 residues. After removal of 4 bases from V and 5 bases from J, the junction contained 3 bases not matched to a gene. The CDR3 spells CASSRDRGRDQPQHF. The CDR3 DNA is TGTGCCAGCTCACGGGACAGGGGGCGCGATCAGCCCCAGCATTTT.

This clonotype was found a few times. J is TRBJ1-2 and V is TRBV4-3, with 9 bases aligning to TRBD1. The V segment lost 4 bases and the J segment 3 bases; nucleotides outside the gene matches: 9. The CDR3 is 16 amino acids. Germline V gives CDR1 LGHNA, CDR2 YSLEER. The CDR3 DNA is TGCGCCAGCAGCCGAGATCTACAGGGGGCCTACTATGGCTACACCTTC. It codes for CASSRDLQGAYYGYTF.

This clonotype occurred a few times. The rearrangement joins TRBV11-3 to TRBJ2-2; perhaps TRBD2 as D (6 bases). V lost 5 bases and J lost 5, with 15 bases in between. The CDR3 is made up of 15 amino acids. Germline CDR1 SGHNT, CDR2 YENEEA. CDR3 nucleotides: TGTGCCAGCAGCGAGGGGCGTGGAGGGACCGGGGAGCTGTTTTTT. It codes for CASSEGRGGTGELFF.

CDR3 DNA sequence: TGTGCCAGCACTCTTTCCACTGAAGCTTTCTTT. Protein product: CASTLSTEAFF. The V gene is TRBV6-2 or TRBV6-3, the J gene TRBJ1-1; no reliable D call. The germline V gene has CDR1 MNHEY and CDR2 SVGEGT. CDR3 size: 11 residues. Trimming shortened V by 7 bases and J by 4 bases, and 7 bases separated the two germline ends.